This paragraph covers one T cell receptor beta chain sequence. This sample is drawn from a study of shared clonotypes between healthy human individuals. The table came from immunoSEQ multiplex PCR; TCRdb's copy has only in-frame clones and leaves some out. The repertoire includes 450,000 to 500,000 clones, 65% to 85% of them detected once, and roughly 13% sits in the top ten. The germline V gene has CDR1 WNHNN and CDR2 SYGVQD (reference sequence). V was trimmed by 7 bases and J by 5 bases, leaving 18 bases between them. The CDR3 has 14 amino acids. This TCR was sampled from a middle-aged woman in good health. Some clones in this sample may be carry-over from other donors' samples. Sequenced: PBMCs. The chain joins TRBV10-1 to TRBJ2-7; perhaps TRBD2 as D (5 bases). CDR3 protein: CASKASGESHEQYF. CDR3 DNA: TGCGCCAGCAAGGCGAGCGGAGAGTCCCACGAGCAGTACTTC.